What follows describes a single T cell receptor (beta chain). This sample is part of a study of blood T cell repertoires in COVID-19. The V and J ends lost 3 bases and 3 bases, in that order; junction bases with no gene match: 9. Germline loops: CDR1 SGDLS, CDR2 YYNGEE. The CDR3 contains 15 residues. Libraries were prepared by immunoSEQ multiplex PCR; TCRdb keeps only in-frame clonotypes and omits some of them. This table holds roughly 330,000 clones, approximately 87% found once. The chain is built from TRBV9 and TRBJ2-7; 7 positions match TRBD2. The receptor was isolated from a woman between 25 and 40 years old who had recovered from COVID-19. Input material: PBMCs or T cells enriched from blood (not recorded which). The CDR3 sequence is CASSAGGRTGYEQYF. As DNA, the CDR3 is TGTGCCAGCAGCGCGGGAGGACGGACGGGCTACGAGCAGTACTTC.